This T cell receptor (beta chain) was captured by sequencing in a study of memory CD4+ T cells and cytomegalovirus serostatus. Study information: Healthy Belgian adult donors included roughly ten CMV-positive and some 23 CMV-negative people. Study-wide results and limits: Each of 65 to 75 CMV-associated TCRbeta sequences occurred in one to five individuals.

Here immunoSEQ multiplex PCR was the method, and the copy in TCRdb shows in-frame clones only, minus some. Of 85,000 to 100,000 clones in the sample, 80% were seen once. The sort gate was single viable CD3+CD4+CD8-CD45RO+ cells for memory CD4+ T cells. This clone was counted only a few times. The antigen remains undetermined. Germline trimming cut 3 bases from V and 4 bases from J; bases unmatched to any gene: 2. This CDR3 is 13 amino acids long. CDR1 is SEHNR, CDR2 FQNEAQ, per germline (reference sequence). Sequenced: memory CD4+ T cells from blood. The receptor was derived from an adult in good health and CMV-seropositive. This rearrangement joins TRBV7-9 to TRBJ1-2; TRBD1 aligns across 7 bases. DNA for the CDR3: TGTGCCAGCAGCTTCCGGGACAGCTATGGCTACACCTTC. It encodes CASSFRDSYGYTF.